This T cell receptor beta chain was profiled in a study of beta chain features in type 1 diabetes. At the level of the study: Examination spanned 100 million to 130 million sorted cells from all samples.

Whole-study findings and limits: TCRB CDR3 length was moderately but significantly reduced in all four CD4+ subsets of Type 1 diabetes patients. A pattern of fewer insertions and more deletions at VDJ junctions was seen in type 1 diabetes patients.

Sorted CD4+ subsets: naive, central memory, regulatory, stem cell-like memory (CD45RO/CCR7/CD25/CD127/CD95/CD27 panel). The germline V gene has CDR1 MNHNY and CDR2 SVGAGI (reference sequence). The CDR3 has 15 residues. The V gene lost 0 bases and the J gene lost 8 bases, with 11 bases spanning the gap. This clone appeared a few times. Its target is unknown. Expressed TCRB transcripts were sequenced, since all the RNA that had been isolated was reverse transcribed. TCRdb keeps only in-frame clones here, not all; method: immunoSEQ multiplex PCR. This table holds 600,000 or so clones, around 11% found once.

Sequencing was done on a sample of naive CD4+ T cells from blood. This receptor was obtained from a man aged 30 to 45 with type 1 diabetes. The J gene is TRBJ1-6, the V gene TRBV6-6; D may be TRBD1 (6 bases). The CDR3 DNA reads TGTGCCAGCAGTTACTCGAAGGGGGGGGATTCACCCCTCCACTTT. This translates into CASSYSKGGDSPLHF.